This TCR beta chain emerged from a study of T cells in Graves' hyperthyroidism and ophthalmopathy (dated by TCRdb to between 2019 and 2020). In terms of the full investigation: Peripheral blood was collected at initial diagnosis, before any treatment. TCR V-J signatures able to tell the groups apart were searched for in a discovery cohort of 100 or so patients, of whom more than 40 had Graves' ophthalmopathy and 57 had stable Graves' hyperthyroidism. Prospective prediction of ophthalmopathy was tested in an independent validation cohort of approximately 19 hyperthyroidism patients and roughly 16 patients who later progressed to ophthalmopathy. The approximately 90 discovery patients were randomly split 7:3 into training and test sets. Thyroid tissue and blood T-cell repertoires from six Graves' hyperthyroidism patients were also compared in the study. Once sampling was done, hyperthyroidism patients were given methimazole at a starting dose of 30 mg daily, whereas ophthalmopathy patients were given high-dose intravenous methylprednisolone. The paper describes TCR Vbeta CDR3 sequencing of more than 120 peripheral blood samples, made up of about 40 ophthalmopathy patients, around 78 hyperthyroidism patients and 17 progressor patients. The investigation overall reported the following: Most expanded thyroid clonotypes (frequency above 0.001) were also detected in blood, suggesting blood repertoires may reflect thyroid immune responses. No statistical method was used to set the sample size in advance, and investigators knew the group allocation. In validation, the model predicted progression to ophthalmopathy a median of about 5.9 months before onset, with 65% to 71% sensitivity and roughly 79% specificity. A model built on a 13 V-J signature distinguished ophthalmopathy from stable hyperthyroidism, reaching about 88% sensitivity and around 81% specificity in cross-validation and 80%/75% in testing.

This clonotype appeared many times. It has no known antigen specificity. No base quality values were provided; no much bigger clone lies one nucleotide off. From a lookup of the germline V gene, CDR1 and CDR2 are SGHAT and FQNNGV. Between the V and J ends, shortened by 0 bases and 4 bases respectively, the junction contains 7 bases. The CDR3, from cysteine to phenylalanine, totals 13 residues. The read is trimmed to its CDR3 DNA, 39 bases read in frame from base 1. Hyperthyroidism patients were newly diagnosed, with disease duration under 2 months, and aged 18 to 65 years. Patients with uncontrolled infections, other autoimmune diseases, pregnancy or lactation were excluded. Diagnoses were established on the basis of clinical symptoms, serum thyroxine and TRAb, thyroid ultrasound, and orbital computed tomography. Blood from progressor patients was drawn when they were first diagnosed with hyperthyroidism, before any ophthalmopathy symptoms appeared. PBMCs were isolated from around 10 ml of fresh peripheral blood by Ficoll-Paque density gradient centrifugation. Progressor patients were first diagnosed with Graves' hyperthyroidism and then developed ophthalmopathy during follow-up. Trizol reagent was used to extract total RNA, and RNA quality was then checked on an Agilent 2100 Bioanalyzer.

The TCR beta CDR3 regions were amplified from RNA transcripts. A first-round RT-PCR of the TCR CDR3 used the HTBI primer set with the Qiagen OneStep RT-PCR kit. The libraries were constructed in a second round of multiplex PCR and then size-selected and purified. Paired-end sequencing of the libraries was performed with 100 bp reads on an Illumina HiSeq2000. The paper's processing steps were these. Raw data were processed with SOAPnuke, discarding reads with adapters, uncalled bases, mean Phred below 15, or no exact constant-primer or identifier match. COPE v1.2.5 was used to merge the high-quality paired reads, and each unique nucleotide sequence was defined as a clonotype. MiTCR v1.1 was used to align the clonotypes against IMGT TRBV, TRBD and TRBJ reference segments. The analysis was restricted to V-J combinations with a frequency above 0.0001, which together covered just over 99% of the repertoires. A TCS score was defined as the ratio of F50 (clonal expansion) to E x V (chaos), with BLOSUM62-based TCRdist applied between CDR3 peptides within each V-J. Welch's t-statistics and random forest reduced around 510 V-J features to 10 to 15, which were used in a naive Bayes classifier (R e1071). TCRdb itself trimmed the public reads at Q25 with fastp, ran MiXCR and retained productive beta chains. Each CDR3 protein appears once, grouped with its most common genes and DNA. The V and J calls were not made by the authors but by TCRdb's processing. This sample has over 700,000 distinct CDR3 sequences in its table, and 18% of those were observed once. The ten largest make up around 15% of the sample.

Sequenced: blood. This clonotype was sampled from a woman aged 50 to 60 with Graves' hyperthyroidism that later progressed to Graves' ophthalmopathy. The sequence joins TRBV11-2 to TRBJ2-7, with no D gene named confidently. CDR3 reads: CASSLEAAYEQYF. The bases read TGTGCCAGCAGCTTAGAGGCGGCATACGAGCAGTACTTC.